This TCR beta chain was identified in a study of CD8+CD57+ T cells in acquired aplastic anemia. Findings of the study overall: Levels of CD8+ Simpson's diversity were not significantly distinct in patients versus controls. In common between the patients and the controls were more than 25 CD8+ CDR3 sequences.

The sample holds many counts of this clonotype. Antigen: not known. The sequenced patients had an expansion of CD8+CD57+ cells seen by flow cytometry. All participating patients were living with severe acquired aplastic anemia. Therapy had not been given to patients before blood sampling. For CDR3 and TCR beta VDJ profiling, genomic DNA was the template used. MiXCR, applied by TCRdb to the reads, yields one record per CDR3 protein. The sample shows approximately 220,000 distinct CDR3 sequences, about half of them seen only once. Germline CDR1 and CDR2: PRHDT and FYEKMQ (reference sequence). There are 14 residues in the CDR3. The V segment lost 5 bases and the J segment 2 bases; nucleotides outside the gene matches: 5.

The material sequenced was sorted CD4+, CD8+, or CD8+CD57+ T cells (not recorded which) from PBMCs. The chain recombines TRBV13 with TRBJ1-1, with 7 bases identical to TRBD1. This clonotype originated in a human donor with aplastic anemia. In nucleotides, the CDR3 is TGTGCCAGCAGCATACAGGGGTACAACACTGAAGCTTTCTTT. This gives the protein CASSIQGYNTEAFF.